The 9 T cell receptor beta chains in this list originate from one sample, sequenced in a study of blood T cell repertoires in COVID-19. Profiled with immunoSEQ multiplex PCR; TCRdb holds only in-frame clones, not every one. This table holds approximately 310,000 clones, approximately 81% found once. Sequences were obtained from PBMCs or T cells enriched from blood (not recorded which). Receptors were obtained from a woman aged 25 to 45 who had been exposed to COVID-19.

Ten or more counts support this clone. The CDR3 region has the DNA TGCGCCAGCAGCCAAGTTAACCTAGTTAGCACAGATACGCAGTATTTT. Translating gives CASSQVNLVSTDTQYF. The chain employs TRBV4-1 and TRBJ2-3; D not resolved. The V gene's germline CDR1 is MGHRA and CDR2 YSYEKL. Trimming took 1 base from V and 0 from J, leaving 11 bases between them. The CDR3 is 16 amino acids.

This clone was counted once. V is TRBV29-1 and J is TRBJ1-4; 10 nucleotides line up with TRBD1. V lost 3 bases to trimming and J lost 8 bases; unmatched junction nucleotides: 6. From germline, CDR1 is SQVTM and CDR2 ANQGSEA. CDR3 size: 14 residues. The CDR3 bases are TGCAGCGTTGATGGAGGGACAGGGGTCGAAAAACTGTTTTTT. This translates into CSVDGGTGVEKLFF.

This chain uses TRBV11-2 with TRBJ1-2, with D possibly being TRBD1 (5 bases). Trimming shortened V by 1 base and J by 1 base, and 13 bases separated the two germline ends. The CDR3 runs 16 residues. Germline V gene sequence: CDR1 SGHAT, CDR2 FQNNGV. For the CDR3, the DNA is TGTGCCAGCAGCTTAGGAACAGGACCGAATAACTATGGCTACACCTTC. Its translation is CASSLGTGPNNYGYTF.

The chain has TRBV6-6 and TRBJ1-2; D possibly corresponds to TRBD1 (5 bases). The germline V gene encodes CDR1 MNHNY and CDR2 SVGAGI (reference sequence). The CDR3 has 15 amino acids. V lost 2 bases, J lost 4 bases, and 14 bases lay in between. The CDR3 here is CASSYLPTDSYGYTF. CDR3 bases: TGTGCCAGCAGTTACCTCCCGACAGACTCCTATGGCTACACCTTC.

J is TRBJ1-3 and V is TRBV5-5, with a weak D call TRBD1 (5 bases). This CDR3 comprises 16 residues. Looked up from germline, CDR1 is SGHKS and CDR2 is YYEKEE (reference sequence). Deletions cut 3 bases from V and 0 bases from J, with 13 bases between. In DNA form, the CDR3 reads TGTGCCAGCAGCTCCAGTCCGGGACTCTCTGGAAACACCATATATTTT. This gives the protein CASSSSPGLSGNTIYF.

This chain connects TRBV14 to TRBJ1-2; a possible D gene is TRBD1 (6 bases). CDR1 and CDR2 (germline): SGHDN, FVKESK. This CDR3 has 14 amino acids. With 4 bases removed from V and 0 bases from J, the gap between germline ends came to 9 bases. CDR3 region: CASSPDSTNYGYTF. The CDR3 DNA follows: TGTGCCAGCAGCCCGGACAGCACTAACTATGGCTACACCTTC.

The chain recombines TRBV7-2 with TRBJ1-6; TRBD1 agrees at 12 bases. This CDR3 is built from 17 residues. After removal of 0 bases from V and 7 bases from J, the junction contained 4 bases not matched to a gene. The V gene's germline CDR1 is SGHTA and CDR2 FQGNSA. CDR3 sequence reads: CASSLALGQGANSPLHF. The CDR3, as DNA: TGTGCCAGCAGCTTAGCATTGGGACAGGGGGCGAATTCACCCCTCCACTTT.

The V gene is TRBV5-1, the J gene TRBJ2-3; 7 bases match TRBD1. The CDR3 consists of 14 residues. V was pared by 0 bases and J by 6 bases, with 4 bases of the junction left unmatched. Germline V gene sequence: CDR1 SGHRS, CDR2 YFSETQ. Here the CDR3 reads CASSLGGGLDTQYF. CDR3 bases: TGCGCCAGCAGCTTGGGAGGGGGCCTGGATACGCAGTATTTT.

This clone was detected only once. In the same sample, other DNA sequences code for this CDR3. The CDR3 here is CASSYGQGYGYTF. In DNA form, the CDR3 reads TGTGCCAGCAGTTACGGACAGGGGTATGGCTACACCTTC. The chain uses TRBV28 and TRBJ1-2; 9 bases agree with TRBD1. Trimming at V came to 4 bases and at J to 5 bases, leaving 2 bases not matched to a gene. This CDR3 region has 13 residues. CDR1 MDHEN and CDR2 SYDVKM come from the germline V gene.